This T cell receptor beta chain appears in the sequencing data of a study of blood T cell repertoires in COVID-19. Study summary: PBMCs, B-cell-depleted T cells, or T cells were the source of the cDNA or gDNA that made up the material.

TCRdb's copy holds only in-frame clones and misses some; the assay was immunoSEQ multiplex PCR. The sample comprises around 230,000 clones, approximately 88% of which are singletons, and approximately 2.5% rests with the top ten. The trim removed 9 bases at V and 5 bases at J, leaving 4 bases unmatched. The CDR3 consists of 12 residues. What was sequenced was PBMCs or T cells enriched from blood (not recorded which). The TCR comes from a woman aged 40 to 55 with acute COVID-19. The V call is TRBV23-1, the J call TRBJ1-5; 7 bases fit TRBD1. TRBV23-1 is reported as an ORF; its role is uncertain. This CDR3 reads CARTGSDQPQHF. CDR3 DNA sequence: TGCGCCAGGACAGGGTCGGATCAGCCCCAGCATTTT.